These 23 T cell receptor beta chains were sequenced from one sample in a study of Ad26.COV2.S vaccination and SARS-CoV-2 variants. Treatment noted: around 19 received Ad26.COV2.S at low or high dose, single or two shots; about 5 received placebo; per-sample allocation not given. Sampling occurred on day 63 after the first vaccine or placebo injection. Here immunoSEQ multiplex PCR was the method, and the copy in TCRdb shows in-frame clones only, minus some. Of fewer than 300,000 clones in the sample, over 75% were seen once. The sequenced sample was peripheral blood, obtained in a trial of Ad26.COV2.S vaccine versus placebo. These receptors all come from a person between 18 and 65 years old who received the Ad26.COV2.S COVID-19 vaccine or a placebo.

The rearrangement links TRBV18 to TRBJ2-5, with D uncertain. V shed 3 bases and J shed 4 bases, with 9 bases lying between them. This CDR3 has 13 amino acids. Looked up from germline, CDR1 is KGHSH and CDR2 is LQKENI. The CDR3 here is CASSPNAAETQYF. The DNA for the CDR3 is TGTGCCAGCTCACCTAACGCGGCAGAGACCCAGTACTTC.

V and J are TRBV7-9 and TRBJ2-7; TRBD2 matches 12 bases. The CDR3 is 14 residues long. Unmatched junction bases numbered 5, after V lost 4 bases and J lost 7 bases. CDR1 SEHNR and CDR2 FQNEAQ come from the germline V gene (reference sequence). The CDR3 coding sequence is TGTGCCAGCAGCTCGACTAGCGGGAGACCGGAGCAGTACTTC. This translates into CASSSTSGRPEQYF.

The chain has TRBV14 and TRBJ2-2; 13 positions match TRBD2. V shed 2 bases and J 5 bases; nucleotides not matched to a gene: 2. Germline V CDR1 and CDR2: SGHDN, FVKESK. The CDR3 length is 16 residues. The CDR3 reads CASSQRTSGGTGELFF. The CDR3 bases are TGTGCCAGCAGCCAAAGGACTAGCGGGGGAACCGGGGAGCTGTTTTTT.

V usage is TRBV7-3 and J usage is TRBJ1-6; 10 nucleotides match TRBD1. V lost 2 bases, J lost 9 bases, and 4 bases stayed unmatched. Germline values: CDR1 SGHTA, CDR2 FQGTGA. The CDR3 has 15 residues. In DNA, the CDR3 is TGTGCCAGCAGCTTATGGGGGACAGGGGCTTCACCCCTCCACTTT. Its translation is CASSLWGTGASPLHF.

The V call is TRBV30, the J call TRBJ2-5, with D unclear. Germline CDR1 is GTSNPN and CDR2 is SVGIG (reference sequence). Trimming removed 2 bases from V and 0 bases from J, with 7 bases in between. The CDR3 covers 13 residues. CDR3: CAWSLGYQETQYF. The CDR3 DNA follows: TGTGCCTGGAGTTTGGGGTACCAAGAGACCCAGTACTTC. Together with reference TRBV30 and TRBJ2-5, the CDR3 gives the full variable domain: SQTIHQWPATLVQPVGSPLSLECTVEGTSNPNLYWYRQAAGRGLQLLFYSVGIGQISSEVPQNLSASRPQDRQFILSSKKLLLSDSGFYLCAWSLGYQETQYFGPGTRLLVL.

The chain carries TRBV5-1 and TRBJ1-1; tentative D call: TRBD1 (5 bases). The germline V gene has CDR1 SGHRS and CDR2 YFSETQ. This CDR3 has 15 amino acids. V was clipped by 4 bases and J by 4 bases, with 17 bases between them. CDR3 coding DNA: TGCGCCAGCAGCCAAGGCCTTACCGGGGGCACTGAAGCTTTCTTT. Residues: CASSQGLTGGTEAFF.

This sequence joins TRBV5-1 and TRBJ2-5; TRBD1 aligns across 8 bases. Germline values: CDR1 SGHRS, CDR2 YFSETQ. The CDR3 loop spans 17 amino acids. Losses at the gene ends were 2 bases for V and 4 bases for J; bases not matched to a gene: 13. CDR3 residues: CASSFPLGQGAGETQYF. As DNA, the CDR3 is TGCGCCAGCAGCTTTCCCCTCGGGCAGGGGGCCGGAGAGACCCAGTACTTC.

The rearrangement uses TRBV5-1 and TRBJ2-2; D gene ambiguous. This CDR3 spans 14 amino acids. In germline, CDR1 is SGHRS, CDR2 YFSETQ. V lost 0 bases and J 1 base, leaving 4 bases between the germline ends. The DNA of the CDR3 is TGCGCCAGCAGCTTGGAGGTGAACACCGGGGAGCTGTTTTTT. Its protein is CASSLEVNTGELFF.

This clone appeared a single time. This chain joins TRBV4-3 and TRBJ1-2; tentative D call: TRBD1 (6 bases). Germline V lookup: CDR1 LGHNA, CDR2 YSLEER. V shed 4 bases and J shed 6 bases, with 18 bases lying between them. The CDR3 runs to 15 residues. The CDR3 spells CASSRLKGGAHGYTF. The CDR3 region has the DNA TGCGCCAGCAGCCGATTAAAAGGGGGGGCTCATGGCTACACCTTC.

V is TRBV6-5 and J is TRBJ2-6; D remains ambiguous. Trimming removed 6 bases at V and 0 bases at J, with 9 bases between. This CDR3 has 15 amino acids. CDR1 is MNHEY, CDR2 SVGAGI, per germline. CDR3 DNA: TGTGCCAGCAGCGCGGCGGACTCTGGGGCCAACGTCCTGACTTTC. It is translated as CASSAADSGANVLTF.

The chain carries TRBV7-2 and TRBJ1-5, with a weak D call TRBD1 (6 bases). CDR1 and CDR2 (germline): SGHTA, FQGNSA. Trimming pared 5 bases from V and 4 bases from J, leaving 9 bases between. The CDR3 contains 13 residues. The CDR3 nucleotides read TGTGCCAGCAGCGTTGGGACAAATCAGCCCCAGCATTTT. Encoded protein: CASSVGTNQPQHF.

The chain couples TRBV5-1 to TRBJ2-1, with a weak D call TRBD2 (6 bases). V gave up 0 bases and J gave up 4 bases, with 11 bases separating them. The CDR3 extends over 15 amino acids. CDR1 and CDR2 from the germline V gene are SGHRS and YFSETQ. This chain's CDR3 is CASSLAGTFYNEQFF. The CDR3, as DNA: TGCGCCAGCAGCTTGGCCGGGACTTTTTACAATGAGCAGTTCTTC.

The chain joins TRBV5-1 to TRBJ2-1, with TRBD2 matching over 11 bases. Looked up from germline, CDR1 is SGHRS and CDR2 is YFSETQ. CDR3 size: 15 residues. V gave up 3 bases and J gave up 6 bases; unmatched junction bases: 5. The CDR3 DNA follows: TGCGCCAGCAGCTACGGGACTAGCGGACCCAATGAGCAGTTCTTC. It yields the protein CASSYGTSGPNEQFF.

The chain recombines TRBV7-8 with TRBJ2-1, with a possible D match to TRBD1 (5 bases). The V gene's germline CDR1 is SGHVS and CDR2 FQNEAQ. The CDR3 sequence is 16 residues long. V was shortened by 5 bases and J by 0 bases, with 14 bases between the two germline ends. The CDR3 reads CASSPGTGSSYNEQFF. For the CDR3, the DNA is TGTGCCAGCAGCCCTGGTACAGGCAGCTCCTACAATGAGCAGTTCTTC.

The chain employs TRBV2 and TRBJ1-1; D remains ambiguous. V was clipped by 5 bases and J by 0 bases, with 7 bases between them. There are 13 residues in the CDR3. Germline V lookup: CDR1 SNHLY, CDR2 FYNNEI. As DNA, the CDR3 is TGTGCCAGCAGTAAGGAACTGAACACTGAAGCTTTCTTT. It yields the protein CASSKELNTEAFF. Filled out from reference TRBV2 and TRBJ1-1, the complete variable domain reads EPEVTQTPSHQVTQMGQEVILRCVPISNHLYFYWYRQILGQKVEFLVSFYNNEISEKSEIFDDQFSVERPDGSNFTLKIRSTKLEDSAMYFCASSKELNTEAFFGQGTRLTVV.

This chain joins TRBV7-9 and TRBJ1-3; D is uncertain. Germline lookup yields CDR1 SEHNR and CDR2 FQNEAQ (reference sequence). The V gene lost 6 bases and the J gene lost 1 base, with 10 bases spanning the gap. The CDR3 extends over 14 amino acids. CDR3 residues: CASRSRRSGNTIYF. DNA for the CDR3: TGTGCCAGCAGATCGAGGAGGTCTGGAAACACCATATATTTT.

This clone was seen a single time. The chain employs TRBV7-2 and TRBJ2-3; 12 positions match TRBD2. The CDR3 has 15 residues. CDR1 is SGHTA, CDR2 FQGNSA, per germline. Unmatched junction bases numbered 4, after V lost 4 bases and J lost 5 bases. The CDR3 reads CASSSGLAGIDTQYF. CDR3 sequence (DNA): TGTGCCAGCAGCTCCGGACTAGCGGGAATAGATACGCAGTATTTT.

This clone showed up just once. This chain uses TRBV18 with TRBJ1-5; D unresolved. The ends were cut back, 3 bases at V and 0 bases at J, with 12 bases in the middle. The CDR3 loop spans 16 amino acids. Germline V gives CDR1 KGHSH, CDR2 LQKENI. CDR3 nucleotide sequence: TGTGCCAGCTCACCTTCAACGCCAGGTAGCAATCAGCCCCAGCATTTT. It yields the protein CASSPSTPGSNQPQHF.

As DNA, the CDR3 is TGTGCCATCAGTCGGCGGGAGGAGGGTGAAAAACTGTTTTTT. Its translation: CAISRREEGEKLFF. The V gene is TRBV10-3, the J gene TRBJ1-4, with D uncertain. Germline values: CDR1 ENHRY, CDR2 SYGVKD. Trimming left V 5 bases short and J 7 bases short, with 14 bases between. CDR3 length equals 14 residues.

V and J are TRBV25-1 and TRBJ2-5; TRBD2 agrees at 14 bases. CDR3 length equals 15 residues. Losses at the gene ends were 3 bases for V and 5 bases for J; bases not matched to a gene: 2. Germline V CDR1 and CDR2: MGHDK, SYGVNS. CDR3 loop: CASSEGLAGVETQYF. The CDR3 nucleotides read TGTGCCAGCAGTGAGGGACTAGCGGGAGTGGAGACCCAGTACTTC.

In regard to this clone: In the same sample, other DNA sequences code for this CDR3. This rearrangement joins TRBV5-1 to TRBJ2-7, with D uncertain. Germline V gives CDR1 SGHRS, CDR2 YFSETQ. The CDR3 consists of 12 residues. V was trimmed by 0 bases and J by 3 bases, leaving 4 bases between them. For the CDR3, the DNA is TGCGCCAGCAGCTTGGGGGGCTACGAGCAGTACTTC. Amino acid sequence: CASSLGGYEQYF.

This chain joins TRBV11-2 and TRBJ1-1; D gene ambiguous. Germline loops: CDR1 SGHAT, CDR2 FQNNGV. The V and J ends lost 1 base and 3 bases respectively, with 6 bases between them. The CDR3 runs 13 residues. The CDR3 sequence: CASSLVSDTEAFF. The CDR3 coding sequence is TGTGCCAGCAGCTTAGTGTCCGACACTGAAGCTTTCTTT.

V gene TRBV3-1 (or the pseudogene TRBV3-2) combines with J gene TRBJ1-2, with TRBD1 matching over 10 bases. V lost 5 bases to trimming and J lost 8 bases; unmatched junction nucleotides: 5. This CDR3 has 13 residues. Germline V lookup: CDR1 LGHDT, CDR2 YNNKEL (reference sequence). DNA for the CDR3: TGTGCCAGCAGCAAGGACAGGGGGGGAGGCTACACCTTC. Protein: CASSKDRGGGYTF.